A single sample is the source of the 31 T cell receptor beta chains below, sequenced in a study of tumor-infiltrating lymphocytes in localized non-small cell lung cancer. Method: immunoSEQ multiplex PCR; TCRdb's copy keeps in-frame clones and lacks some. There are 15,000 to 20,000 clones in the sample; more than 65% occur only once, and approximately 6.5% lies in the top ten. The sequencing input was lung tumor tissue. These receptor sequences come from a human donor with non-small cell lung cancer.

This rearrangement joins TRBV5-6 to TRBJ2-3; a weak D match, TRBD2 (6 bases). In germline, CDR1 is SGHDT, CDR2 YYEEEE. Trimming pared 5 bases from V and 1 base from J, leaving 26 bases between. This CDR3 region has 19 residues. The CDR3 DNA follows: TGTGCCAGCAGACGGTCCATAGCGGTGACCCCCCGGGGCACAGATACGCAGTATTTT. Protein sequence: CASRRSIAVTPRGTDTQYF.

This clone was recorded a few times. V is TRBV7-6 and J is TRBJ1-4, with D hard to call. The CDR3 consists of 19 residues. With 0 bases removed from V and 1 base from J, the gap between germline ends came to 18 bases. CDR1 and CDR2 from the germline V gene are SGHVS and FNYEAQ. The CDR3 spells CASSLADTPVLETNEKLFF. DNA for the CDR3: TGTGCCAGCAGCTTAGCGGATACACCAGTCCTCGAAACTAATGAAAAACTGTTTTTT.

The CDR3 DNA is TGTGCCAGCTCATCTCGGACTAGCGGGAGGGCCATCGCAGATACGCAGTATTTT. Translating gives CASSSRTSGRAIADTQYF. This chain uses TRBV18 with TRBJ2-3; 15 bases map to TRBD2. The V and J ends lost 5 bases and 4 bases, in that order; junction bases with no gene match: 10. Germline CDR1 and CDR2: KGHSH and LQKENI. The length of the CDR3 is 18 residues.

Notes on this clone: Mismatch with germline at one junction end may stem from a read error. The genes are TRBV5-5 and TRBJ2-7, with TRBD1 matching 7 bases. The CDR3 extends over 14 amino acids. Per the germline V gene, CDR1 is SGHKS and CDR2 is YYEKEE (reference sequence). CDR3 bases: TGTGCCAGCAGCTTACAGGGGACCGAATCTCGGTGGGGCTTC. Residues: CASSLQGTESRWGF.

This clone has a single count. The CDR3 sequence is CATIRAGGSNEQFF. CDR3 nucleotides: TGTGCCACCATCCGAGCGGGAGGTTCAAATGAGCAGTTCTTC. V gene TRBV15 combines with J gene TRBJ2-1; TRBD2 agrees at 9 bases. Per germline, CDR1 LNHNV and CDR2 YYDKDF (reference sequence). With 7 bases clipped from V and 7 bases from J, the junction kept 8 bases outside the gene matches. CDR3 length equals 14 residues. Full variable domain (missing parts from reference TRBV15 and TRBJ2-1): DAMVIQNPRYQVTQFGKPVTLSCSQTLNHNVMYWYQQKSSQAPKLLFHYYDKDFNNEADTPDNFQSRRPNTSFCFLDIRSPGLGDTAMYLCATIRAGGSNEQFFGPGTRLTVL.

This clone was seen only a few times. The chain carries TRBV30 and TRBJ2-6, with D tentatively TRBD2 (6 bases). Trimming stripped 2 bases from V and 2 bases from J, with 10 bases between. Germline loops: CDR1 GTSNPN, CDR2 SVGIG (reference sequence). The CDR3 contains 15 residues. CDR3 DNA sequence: TGTGCCTGGAGTAGGTCGGGAGCTGGGGCCAACGTCCTGACTTTC. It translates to CAWSRSGAGANVLTF.

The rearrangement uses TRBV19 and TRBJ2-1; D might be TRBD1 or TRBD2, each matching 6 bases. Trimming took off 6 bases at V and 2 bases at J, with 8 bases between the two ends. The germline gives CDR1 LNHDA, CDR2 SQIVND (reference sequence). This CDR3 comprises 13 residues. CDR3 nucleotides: TGTGCCAGTAGCCGGGGGCCCTACAATGAGCAGTTCTTC. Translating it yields CASSRGPYNEQFF.

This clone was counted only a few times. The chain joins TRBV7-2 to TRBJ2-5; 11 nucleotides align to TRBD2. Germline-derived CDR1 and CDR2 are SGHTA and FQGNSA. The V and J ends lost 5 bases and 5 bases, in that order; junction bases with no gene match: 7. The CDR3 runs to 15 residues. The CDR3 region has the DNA TGTGCCAGCAGCCCCCGACTAGCGGGAAGGGAGACCCAGTACTTC. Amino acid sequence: CASSPRLAGRETQYF.

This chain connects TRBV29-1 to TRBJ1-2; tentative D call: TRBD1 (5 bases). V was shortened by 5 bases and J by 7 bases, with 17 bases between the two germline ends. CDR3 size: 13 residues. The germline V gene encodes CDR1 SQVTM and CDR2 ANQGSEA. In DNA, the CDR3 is TGCAGCGTTTCGGAGAGGGCGGGGGTTGGCTACACCTTC. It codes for CSVSERAGVGYTF.

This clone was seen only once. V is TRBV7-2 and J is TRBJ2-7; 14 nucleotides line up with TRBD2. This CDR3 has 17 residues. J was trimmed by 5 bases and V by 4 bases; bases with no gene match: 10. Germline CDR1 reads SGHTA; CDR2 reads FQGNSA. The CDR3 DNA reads TGTGCCAGCAGCTCATCCCCGGGACTAGCGGGAGCGGACGAGCAGTACTTC. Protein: CASSSSPGLAGADEQYF.

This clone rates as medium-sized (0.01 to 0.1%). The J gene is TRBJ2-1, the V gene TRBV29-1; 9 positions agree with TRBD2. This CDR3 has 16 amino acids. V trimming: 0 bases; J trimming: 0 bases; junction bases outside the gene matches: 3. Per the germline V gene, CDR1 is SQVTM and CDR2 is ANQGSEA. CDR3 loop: CSVEDSSGISYNEQFF. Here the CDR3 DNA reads TGCAGCGTTGAAGACTCTAGCGGGATCTCCTACAATGAGCAGTTCTTC.

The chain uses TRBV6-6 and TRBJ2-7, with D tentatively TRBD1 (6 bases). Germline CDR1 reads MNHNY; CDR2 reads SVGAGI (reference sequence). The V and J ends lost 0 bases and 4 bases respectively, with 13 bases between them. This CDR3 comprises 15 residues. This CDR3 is CASSYSGGSVYEQYF. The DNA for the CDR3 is TGTGCCAGCAGTTACTCAGGGGGATCGGTTTACGAGCAGTACTTC.

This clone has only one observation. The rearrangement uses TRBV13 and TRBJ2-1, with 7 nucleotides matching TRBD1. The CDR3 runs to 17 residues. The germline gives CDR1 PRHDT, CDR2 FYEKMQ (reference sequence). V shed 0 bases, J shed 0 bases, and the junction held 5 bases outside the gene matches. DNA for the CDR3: TGTGCCAGCAGCTTAGGAGGGACAGTGAGCTCCTACAATGAGCAGTTCTTC. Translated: CASSLGGTVSSYNEQFF.

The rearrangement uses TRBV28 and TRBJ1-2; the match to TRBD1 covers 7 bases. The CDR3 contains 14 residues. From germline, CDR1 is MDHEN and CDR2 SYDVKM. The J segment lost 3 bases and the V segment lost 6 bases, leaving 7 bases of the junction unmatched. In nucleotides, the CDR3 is TGTGCCAGCAGATCGGGACAGACATACTATGGCTACACCTTC. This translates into CASRSGQTYYGYTF.

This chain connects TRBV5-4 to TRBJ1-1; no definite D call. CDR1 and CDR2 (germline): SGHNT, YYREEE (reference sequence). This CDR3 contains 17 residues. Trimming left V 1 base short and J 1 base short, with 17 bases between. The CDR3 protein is CASSLIHGSIRNTEAFF. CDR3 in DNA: TGTGCCAGCAGCTTGATTCACGGATCGATCCGGAACACTGAAGCTTTCTTT.

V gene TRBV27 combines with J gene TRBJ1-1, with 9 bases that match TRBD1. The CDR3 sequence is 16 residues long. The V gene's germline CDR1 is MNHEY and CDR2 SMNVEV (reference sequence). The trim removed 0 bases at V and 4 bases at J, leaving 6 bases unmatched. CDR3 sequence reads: CASSLSGQGIGTEAFF. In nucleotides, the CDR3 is TGTGCCAGCAGTTTATCTGGACAGGGGATCGGCACTGAAGCTTTCTTT.

CDR3 sequence: CSVGKGQGFYGYTF. Written as DNA, the CDR3 is TGCAGCGTTGGGAAAGGACAGGGGTTCTATGGCTACACCTTC. The rearrangement uses TRBV29-1 and TRBJ1-2, with 9 bases aligning to TRBD1. The ends lost 4 bases at V and 4 bases at J; junction bases unmatched: 7. This CDR3 spans 14 amino acids. Germline CDR1 is SQVTM and CDR2 is ANQGSEA.

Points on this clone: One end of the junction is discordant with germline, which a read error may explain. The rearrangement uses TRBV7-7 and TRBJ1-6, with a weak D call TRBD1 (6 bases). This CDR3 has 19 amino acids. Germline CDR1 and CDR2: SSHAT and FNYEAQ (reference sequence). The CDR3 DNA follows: TGTGCTAGCAGCAGGCGGACCTCTAGGGGGTCCCCCTATAATTCACCCCTCCACTTT. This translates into CASSRRTSRGSPYNSPLHF.

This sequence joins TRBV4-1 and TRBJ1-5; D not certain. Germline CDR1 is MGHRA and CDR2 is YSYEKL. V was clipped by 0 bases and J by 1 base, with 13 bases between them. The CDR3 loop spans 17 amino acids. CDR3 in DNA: TGCGCCAGCAGCCAAGATTTCACAAGGAGCAGCAATCAGCCCCAGCATTTT. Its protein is CASSQDFTRSSNQPQHF.

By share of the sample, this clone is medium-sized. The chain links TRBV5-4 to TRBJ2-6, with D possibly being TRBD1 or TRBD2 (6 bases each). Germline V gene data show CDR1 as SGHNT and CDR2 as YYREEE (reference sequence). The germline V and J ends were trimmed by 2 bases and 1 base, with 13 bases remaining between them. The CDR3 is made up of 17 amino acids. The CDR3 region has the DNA TGTGCCAGCAGCTTCGGAGGGGGATTGTCTGGGGCCAACGTCCTGACTTTC. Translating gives CASSFGGGLSGANVLTF.

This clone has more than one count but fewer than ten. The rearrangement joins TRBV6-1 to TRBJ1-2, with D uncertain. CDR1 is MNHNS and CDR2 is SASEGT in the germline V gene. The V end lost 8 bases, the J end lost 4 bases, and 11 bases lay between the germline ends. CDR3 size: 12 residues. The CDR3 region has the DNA TGTGCCAGCTATTCAGCCCCCTATGGCTACACCTTC. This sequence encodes CASYSAPYGYTF.

As DNA, the CDR3 is TGTGCCAGCAGCCGCGGGACTAGCGGTCCCCATGAGCAGTTCTTC. As protein: CASSRGTSGPHEQFF. The genes are TRBV7-3 and TRBJ2-1; 11 positions agree with TRBD2. Trimming took 5 bases from V and 8 from J; bases not matched to a gene: 8. Germline-derived CDR1 and CDR2 are SGHTA and FQGTGA. This CDR3 contains 15 residues.

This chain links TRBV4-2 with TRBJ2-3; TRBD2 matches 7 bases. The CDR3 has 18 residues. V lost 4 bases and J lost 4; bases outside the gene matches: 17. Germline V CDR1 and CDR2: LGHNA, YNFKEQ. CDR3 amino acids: CASSREWASGPVADTQYF. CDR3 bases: TGTGCCAGCAGCCGCGAGTGGGCTAGCGGTCCCGTGGCAGATACGCAGTATTTT.

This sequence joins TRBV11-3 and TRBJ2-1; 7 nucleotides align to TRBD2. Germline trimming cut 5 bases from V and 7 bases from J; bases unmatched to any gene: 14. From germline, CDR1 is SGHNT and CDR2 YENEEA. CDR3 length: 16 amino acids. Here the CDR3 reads CASSNYKREGRNEQFF. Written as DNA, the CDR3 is TGTGCCAGCAGCAATTATAAGAGGGAGGGCCGTAATGAGCAGTTCTTC.

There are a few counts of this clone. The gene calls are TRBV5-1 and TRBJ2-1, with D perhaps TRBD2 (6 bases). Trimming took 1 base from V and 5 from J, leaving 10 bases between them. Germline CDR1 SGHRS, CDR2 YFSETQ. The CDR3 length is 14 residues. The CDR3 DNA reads TGCGCCAGCAGCTTGAGAGGACTAAACAATGAGCAGTTCTTC. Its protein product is CASSLRGLNNEQFF.

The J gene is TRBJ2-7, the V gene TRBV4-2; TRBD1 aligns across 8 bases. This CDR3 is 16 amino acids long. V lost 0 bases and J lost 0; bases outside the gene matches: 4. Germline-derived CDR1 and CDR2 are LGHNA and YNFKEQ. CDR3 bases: TGTGCCAGCAGCCAAGAGGGACAGGACAGCTCCTACGAGCAGTACTTC. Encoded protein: CASSQEGQDSSYEQYF.

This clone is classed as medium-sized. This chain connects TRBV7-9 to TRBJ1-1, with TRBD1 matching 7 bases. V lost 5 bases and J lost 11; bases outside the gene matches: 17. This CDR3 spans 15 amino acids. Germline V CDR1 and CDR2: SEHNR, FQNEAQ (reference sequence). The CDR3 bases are TGTGCCAGCAGCACCTTAACCAGACAGGGTTTGGGTGCTTTCTTT. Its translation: CASSTLTRQGLGAFF.

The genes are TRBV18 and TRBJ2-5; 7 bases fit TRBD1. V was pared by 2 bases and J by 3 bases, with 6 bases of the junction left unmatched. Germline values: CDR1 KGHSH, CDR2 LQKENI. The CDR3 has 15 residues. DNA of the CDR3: TGTGCCAGCTCACCATTTACCGGGACAGAAGAGACCCAGTACTTC. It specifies CASSPFTGTEETQYF. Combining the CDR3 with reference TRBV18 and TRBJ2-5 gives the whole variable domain NAGVMQNPRHLVRRRGQEARLRCSPMKGHSHVYWYRQLPEEGLKFMVYLQKENIIDESGMPKERFSAEFPKEGPSILRIQQVVRGDSAAYFCASSPFTGTEETQYFGPGTRLLVL.

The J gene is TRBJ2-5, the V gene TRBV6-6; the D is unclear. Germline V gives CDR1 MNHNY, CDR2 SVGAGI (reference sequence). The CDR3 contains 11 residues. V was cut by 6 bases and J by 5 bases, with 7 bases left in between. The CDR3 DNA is TGTGCCAGCAGGGTTCGGGAGACCCAGTACTTC. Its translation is CASRVRETQYF.

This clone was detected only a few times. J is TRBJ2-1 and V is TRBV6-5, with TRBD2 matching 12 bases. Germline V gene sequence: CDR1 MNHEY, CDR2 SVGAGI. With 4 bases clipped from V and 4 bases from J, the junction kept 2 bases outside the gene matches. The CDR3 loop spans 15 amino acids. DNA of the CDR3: TGTGCCAGCAGTTCCGGGACTAGCGGGTACAATGAGCAGTTCTTC. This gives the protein CASSSGTSGYNEQFF.

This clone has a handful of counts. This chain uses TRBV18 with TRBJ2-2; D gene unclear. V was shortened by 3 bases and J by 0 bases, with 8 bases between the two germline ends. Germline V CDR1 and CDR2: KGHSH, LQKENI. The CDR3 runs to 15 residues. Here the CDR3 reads CASSPSLANTGELFF. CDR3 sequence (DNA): TGTGCCAGCTCACCGAGTTTAGCGAACACCGGGGAGCTGTTTTTT.